This T cell receptor beta chain originates from a study of blood T cell repertoires in COVID-19. Across the study: Whether acute or convalescent, the COVID-19 samples came from the United States, Italy and Spain. PBMCs, B-cell-depleted T cells, or T cells were the source of the cDNA or gDNA that made up the material.

Trimming removed 4 bases from V and 6 bases from J, with 21 bases in between. Germline V lookup: CDR1 SGHRS, CDR2 YFSETQ. The CDR3 covers 16 residues. Authors' methods: Quantification of nucleated cells was approximated via reference gene primer amplification. TCRdb's copy holds only in-frame clones and misses some; the assay was immunoSEQ multiplex PCR. The V and J calls and clone size are taken from that table; D and trimming were inferred from the DNA. The sample shows 150,000 to 200,000 clones, roughly 74% of them seen only once. This chain links TRBV5-1 with TRBJ2-3; a possible D gene is TRBD2 (6 bases). This clonotype was obtained from a woman aged 80 or older with acute or convalescent COVID-19. The sequencing sample was made of peripheral blood. The CDR3 DNA sequence: TGCGCCAGCAGCCCAGCACAGGTCGGCGGGGCGGATACGCAGTATTTT. It codes for CASSPAQVGGADTQYF.